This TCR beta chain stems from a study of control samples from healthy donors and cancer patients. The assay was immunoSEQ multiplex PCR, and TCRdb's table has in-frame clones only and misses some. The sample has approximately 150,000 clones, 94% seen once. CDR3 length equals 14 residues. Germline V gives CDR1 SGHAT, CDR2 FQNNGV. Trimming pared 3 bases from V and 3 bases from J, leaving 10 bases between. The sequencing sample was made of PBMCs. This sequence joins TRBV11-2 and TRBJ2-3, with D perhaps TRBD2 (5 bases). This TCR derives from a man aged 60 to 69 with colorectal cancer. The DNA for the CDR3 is TGTGCCAGCAGCTTGGCCCGCGGGACAGATACGCAGTATTTT. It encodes CASSLARGTDTQYF.